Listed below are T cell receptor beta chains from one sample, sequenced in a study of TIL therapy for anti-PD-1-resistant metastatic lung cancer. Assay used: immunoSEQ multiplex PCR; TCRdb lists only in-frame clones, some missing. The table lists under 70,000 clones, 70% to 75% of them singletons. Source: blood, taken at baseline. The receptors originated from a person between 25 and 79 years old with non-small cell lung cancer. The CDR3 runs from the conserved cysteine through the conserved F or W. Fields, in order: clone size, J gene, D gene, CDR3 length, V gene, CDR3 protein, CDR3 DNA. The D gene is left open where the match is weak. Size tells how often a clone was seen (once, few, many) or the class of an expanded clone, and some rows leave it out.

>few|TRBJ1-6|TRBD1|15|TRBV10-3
CAISESQGADSPLHF
TGTGCCATCAGTGAGTCCCAGGGGGCTGATTCACCCCTCCACTTT
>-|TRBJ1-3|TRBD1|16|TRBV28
CASSSTGTGTGNTIYF
TGTGCCAGCAGTTCCACCGGGACAGGGACTGGAAACACCATATATTTT
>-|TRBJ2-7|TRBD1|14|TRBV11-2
CASSLGDRRYEQYF
TGTGCCAGCAGCTTAGGGGACAGAAGATACGAGCAGTACTTC
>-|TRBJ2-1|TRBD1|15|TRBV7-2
CASSQAGQGGFEQFF
TGTGCCAGCAGCCAGGCGGGACAGGGAGGTTTTGAGCAGTTCTTC
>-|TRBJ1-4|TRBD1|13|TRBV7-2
CASSSGGREKLFF
TGTGCCAGCAGCTCAGGGGGCAGAGAAAAACTGTTTTTT
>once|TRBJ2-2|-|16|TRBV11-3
CASSPKRSTIPGELFF
TGTGCCAGCAGCCCCAAGAGGTCGACAATACCCGGGGAGCTGTTTTTT
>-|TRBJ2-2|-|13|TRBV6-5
CASSYTTTGELFF
TGTGCCAGCAGTTACACCACCACCGGGGAGCTGTTTTTT
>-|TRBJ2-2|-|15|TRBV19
CASRTGYSGTGELFF
TGTGCCAGTAGGACGGGATACAGTGGAACCGGGGAGCTGTTTTTT
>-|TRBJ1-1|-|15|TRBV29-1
CSVTGLPLRNTEAFF
TGCAGCGTCACTGGTCTCCCCTTAAGGAACACTGAAGCTTTCTTT
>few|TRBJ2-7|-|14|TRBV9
CASSVATGPYEQYF
TGTGCCAGCAGCGTAGCGACAGGTCCCTACGAGCAGTACTTC
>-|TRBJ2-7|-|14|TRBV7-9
CASSLSATAAEQYF
TGTGCCAGCAGCTTAAGTGCCACAGCGGCCGAGCAGTACTTC
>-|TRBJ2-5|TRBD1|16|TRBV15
CATSRDNLDRGETQYF
TGTGCCACCAGCAGAGATAATTTGGACAGGGGAGAGACCCAGTACTTC
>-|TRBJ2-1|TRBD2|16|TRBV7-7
CASSNGLADTYNEQFF
TGTGCTAGCAGCAACGGACTAGCGGATACTTACAATGAGCAGTTCTTC
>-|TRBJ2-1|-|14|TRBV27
CASSFMAPNNEQFF
TGTGCCAGCAGTTTTATGGCACCCAACAATGAGCAGTTCTTC
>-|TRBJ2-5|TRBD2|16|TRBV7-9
CASSSGTSGVGETQYF
TGTGCCAGCAGCTCCGGGACTAGCGGGGTCGGGGAGACCCAGTACTTC
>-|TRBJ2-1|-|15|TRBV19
CASSIDSTFGSGQFF
TGTGCCAGTAGTATAGATTCGACGTTTGGGTCGGGGCAGTTCTTC
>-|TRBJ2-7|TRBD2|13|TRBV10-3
CAIRVAGVNEQYF
TGTGCCATCAGGGTAGCGGGAGTCAACGAGCAGTACTTC
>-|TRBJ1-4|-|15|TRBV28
CASSQGTATNEKLFF
TGTGCCAGCAGCCAAGGGACCGCAACTAATGAAAAACTGTTTTTT
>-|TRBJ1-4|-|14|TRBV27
CASSLISGNEKLFF
TGTGCCAGCAGTTTAATTTCGGGGAATGAAAAACTGTTTTTT
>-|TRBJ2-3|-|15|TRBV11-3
CASSLSGLGTDTQYF
TGTGCCAGCAGCTTAAGCGGACTTGGCACAGATACGCAGTATTTT
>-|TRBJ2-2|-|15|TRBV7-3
CASSDRLADTGELFF
TGTGCCAGCAGCGACCGACTGGCTGACACCGGGGAGCTGTTTTTT
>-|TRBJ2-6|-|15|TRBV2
CASSGSALGANVLTF
TGTGCCAGCAGTGGCTCGGCGCTTGGGGCCAACGTCCTGACTTTC